This T cell receptor (beta chain) derives from a study of T cell responses to AZD1222 COVID-19 vaccine (dated by TCRdb to the early 2020s). Context from the whole study: TCR sequencing covered more than 230 trial participants: nearly 210 given two doses of AZD1222 and 26 given two doses of MenACWY control vaccine. Trial participants were enrolled by age into 18-55, 56-69 and 70-plus year subgroups, with 148, 28 and 57 TCR-sequenced participants respectively. Study-wide conclusions, independent of this receptor: CD4 TCRs associated with the vaccine covered the entire spike protein, and the dominant responses were in regions 160-218 and 743-854. Participants were mostly white British and included more females than males, and it was suggested by the authors that clonal diversity may have been underestimated. Conclusions about previously exposed vaccinees are limited, since just a handful of AZD1222 recipients were seropositive for SARS-CoV-2 at baseline. Epitopes outside the regions mutated in the B.1.351 and B.1.1.7 variants were reportedly recognized by nearly half of the unique spike-specific TCRs. In the small 56-69-year group, the increase in depth fell short of significance, most likely because of low power. Spike-specific TCR breadth and depth rose significantly after two AZD1222 doses compared with day 0 and with MenACWY recipients. No day 14 peak-response samples were available, so repertoires were characterized only after the peak T cell response.

For this clone: What antigen it recognizes has not been identified. No much larger clone is present one base from it, and per-base qualities are unavailable.

The CDR3 regions of human TCRbeta chains were subjected to immunosequencing. From the authors' description of their analysis: Repertoire TCRs were matched against a reference library of SARS-CoV-2-specific TCRs generated with the MIRA antigen-specificity platform. Breadth was defined as the fraction of unique TCRs that were SARS-CoV-2-associated. Depth was defined as the fraction of total T cells that were SARS-CoV-2-associated. Each spike-specific TCR was assigned to its reactive spike region and to a CD4 or CD8 class using the MIRA data. Log10-transformed breadth and depth values were compared by one-way ANOVA with Sidak's multiple comparisons tests. The table was pulled from immuneACCESS by TCRdb, which kept in-frame rearrangements only. Such tables lose some clones; where checked, under half of the loss comes from unresolved V genes, and the rest has no known cause. Clone size and the V and J calls come from that table; the DNA yielded D and trimming. Counted in this sample were 150,000 to 250,000 clones; roughly nine tenths of them appeared once. The top ten hold roughly 3.5% of the sample.

The germline V gene encodes CDR1 SGHRS and CDR2 YFSETQ. Germline trimming: 3 bases from V, 4 bases from J; junction bases outside gene matches: 4. The CDR3 measures 14 amino acids from cysteine to phenylalanine. Left in the record is the CDR3 DNA by itself, 42 bases read in frame from the first base. Per the publication, the time point label means: about 28 days (+/-7) after the second vaccine dose. AZD1222 recipients whose second dose came at about 4 weeks and those whose second dose came at about 12 weeks were combined into one group, since spike-specific TCR depth and breadth did not differ between the two schedules. Vaccinee samples were obtained from the UK trials COV001 and COV002, which included a single-blind randomized controlled phase 2/3 trial of AZD1222 (ChAdOx1 nCoV-19) in healthy adults. For TCRbeta chain sequencing, PBMC samples from trial participants were taken at day 0 and at day 28 after the second dose.

The clonotype comes from an adult who received the AZD1222 COVID-19 vaccine. The V and J genes are TRBV5-1 and TRBJ1-3, with 7 bases in between that match TRBD1. The specimen was peripheral blood, collected 28 days after the second AZD1222 dose. The nucleotides are TGCGCCAGCAGCTCAGGGGGAGCCGGAAACACCATATATTTT. Its protein reads: CASSSGGAGNTIYF.